The 10 T cell receptor beta chains below come from one sample, sequenced in a study of Graves' ophthalmopathy and Graves' hyperthyroidism. Transcripts of RNA were the source for amplifying TCR beta CDR3 regions. The first round was an RT-PCR with HTBI primers, and the second round was a multiplex PCR. TCRdb called the multiplex PCR reads again in MiXCR, with one record for every CDR3 protein. The sample records tens of thousands of distinct CDR3 sequences, more than 40% being singletons. Sequencing was performed on peripheral blood. The receptors shown here come from an adult woman with Graves' ophthalmopathy.

This clonotype appeared many times. The chain couples TRBV24-1 to TRBJ2-2, with D possibly being TRBD2 (6 bases). The germline CDR1 and CDR2 sequences are KGHDR and SFDVKD. V was shortened by 4 bases and J by 0 bases, with 17 bases between the two germline ends. The CDR3 covers 18 residues. This CDR3 reads CATSDLGSGAANTGELFF. The CDR3 DNA sequence: TGTGCCACCAGTGACCTCGGGAGCGGAGCTGCGAACACCGGGGAGCTGTTTTTT.

This clonotype counts as medium-sized. The V gene is TRBV7-8, the J gene TRBJ2-7; the D gene is possibly TRBD1 (6 bases). The germline CDR1 and CDR2 sequences are SGHVS and FQNEAQ. CDR3 length equals 14 residues. V dropped 2 bases and J dropped 4 bases, with 12 bases sitting between them. The CDR3 DNA follows: TGTGCCAGCAGCTTATACAGGGATGCTTACGAGCAGTACTTC. Its translation: CASSLYRDAYEQYF.

With respect to this clonotype: Sequence at one end of the junction differs from germline and may be a read error. The chain uses TRBV10-2 and TRBJ1-5; D is perhaps TRBD1 (6 bases). Germline assignment: CDR1 WSHSY and CDR2 SAAADI. The CDR3 spans 15 residues. CDR3 region: CASRPTGSSNQPQHF. The CDR3 nucleotides read TGTGCCAGCAGGCCTACAGGGTCTAGCAATCAGCCCCAGCATTTT.

This clonotype was observed at least ten times. The CDR3 is CASSFNGAYEQYF. The CDR3 coding sequence is TGTGCCAGCAGTTTCAATGGAGCCTACGAGCAGTACTTC. The V gene is TRBV28, the J gene TRBJ2-7; D ambiguous. V was trimmed by 3 bases and J by 2 bases, leaving 8 bases between them. The germline V gene encodes CDR1 MDHEN and CDR2 SYDVKM. The CDR3 consists of 13 residues.

In regard to this clonotype: The final CDR3 position lacks the conserved phenylalanine or tryptophan, pointing to a likely read error. The DNA is left out, because the CDR3 cannot be placed on it with certainty; the CDR3 is given as TCRdb lists it. The chain joins TRBV7-3 to TRBJ1-6. 12 amino acids form the CDR3, both terminal residues included. Germline lookup yields CDR1 SGHTA and CDR2 FQGTGA. The CDR3 here is CASSLTVTAPVL.

This chain connects TRBV5-1 to TRBJ2-3, with a possible D match to TRBD1 (5 bases). The CDR3 is 17 amino acids. Germline-derived CDR1 and CDR2 are SGHRS and YFSETQ. With 0 bases removed from V and 5 bases from J, the gap between germline ends came to 19 bases. In DNA form, the CDR3 reads TGCGCCAGCAGCTTGGTACAGATAGGGGAACGGAGAGATACGCAGTATTTT. Residues: CASSLVQIGERRDTQYF.

This clonotype was seen many times. This rearrangement joins TRBV29-1 to TRBJ2-5, with 10 bases fitting TRBD1. This CDR3 is 15 amino acids long. The V and J ends lost 7 bases and 1 base, in that order; junction bases with no gene match: 9. CDR1 and CDR2 from the germline V gene are SQVTM and ANQGSEA. The CDR3 here is CSAGRDRGRQETQYF. Here the CDR3 DNA reads TGCAGCGCCGGCCGGGACAGGGGACGCCAAGAGACCCAGTACTTC.

This clonotype was recorded many times. The chain links TRBV19 to TRBJ2-1; D perhaps matches TRBD1 (6 bases). The V end lost 3 bases, the J end lost 9 bases, and 18 bases lay between the germline ends. This CDR3 has 15 amino acids. CDR1 is LNHDA, CDR2 SQIVND, per germline (reference sequence). As DNA, the CDR3 is TGTGCCAGTAGTATTTTGGCGCTACAGGGCGCTGAGCAGTTCTTC. Translated, it gives CASSILALQGAEQFF.

This clonotype has ten or more counts. The chain is built from TRBV4-3 and TRBJ2-2; D is possibly TRBD1 or TRBD2 (6 bases each). Trimming took off 4 bases at V and 6 bases at J, with 15 bases between the two ends. The germline V gene encodes CDR1 LGHNA and CDR2 YSLEER. The CDR3 has 15 residues. The CDR3 is CASSRRRGYSGELFF. CDR3 coding DNA: TGCGCCAGCAGCCGAAGGAGGGGGTATTCCGGGGAGCTGTTTTTT.

This clonotype was seen many times. One end of the junction fails to match germline, which may point to a read error. The chain employs TRBV7-9 and TRBJ2-1, with D tentatively TRBD2 (6 bases). Germline V gives CDR1 SEHNR, CDR2 FQNEAQ (reference sequence). The CDR3 loop spans 14 amino acids. The CDR3 nucleotides are TGTGCCAGCAGCTTAAGGGAGGATTACAATGAGCAGCTCTTC. Translated, it gives CASSLREDYNEQLF. Using reference TRBV7-9 and TRBJ2-1 for the parts outside the CDR3, the full variable domain is DTGVSQNPRHKITKRGQNVTFRCDPISEHNRLYWYRQTLGQGPEFLTYFQNEAQLEKSRLLSDRFSAERPKGSFSTLEIQRTEQGDSAMYLCASSLREDYNEQLFGPGTRLTVL.